These 21 T cell receptor beta chains were all obtained from the same sample, sequenced in a study of T-cell reconstitution after alpha-beta-depleted transplantation in children. This sample's TCRbeta library carried unique molecular identifier barcodes. MiXCR was run by TCRdb on the PCR reads, yielding one entry per CDR3 protein. This sample has hundreds of thousands of distinct CDR3 sequences, with about a tenth found just once. This specimen consisted of PBMCs, obtained before TCRalphabeta/CD19-depleted stem cell transplant. These receptor sequences come from a child younger than two with acute myeloid leukemia, due to receive a stem cell transplant.

Many counts were recorded for this clonotype. This chain uses TRBV28 with TRBJ1-6; TRBD1 aligns across 8 bases. Trimming took 5 bases from V and 5 from J; bases not matched to a gene: 11. This CDR3 spans 17 amino acids. Germline V gene data show CDR1 as MDHEN and CDR2 as SYDVKM. The CDR3 DNA reads as TGTGCCAGCAGTCGGCACAGGGGGGGCTGGAATAATTCACCCCTCCACTTT. It is translated as CASSRHRGGWNNSPLHF.

The sample holds many counts of this clonotype. V usage is TRBV11-2 and J usage is TRBJ1-5; D might be TRBD1 (5 bases). Trimming removed 0 bases from V and 7 bases from J, with 13 bases in between. The CDR3 sequence is 15 residues long. The germline gives CDR1 SGHAT, CDR2 FQNNGV. This chain's CDR3 is CASSLDGGVGQPQHF. The CDR3 nucleotides read TGTGCCAGCAGCTTAGATGGAGGGGTTGGCCAGCCCCAGCATTTT.

This clonotype was seen ten or more times. The J gene is TRBJ2-1, the V gene TRBV11-2; 9 bases align to TRBD2. The J segment lost 5 bases and the V segment lost 4 bases, leaving 9 bases of the junction unmatched. Germline V gene lookup returns CDR1 SGHAT and CDR2 FQNNGV. This CDR3 spans 16 amino acids. The CDR3 region is CASSSILAGVNNEQFF. As DNA, the CDR3 is TGTGCCAGCAGCTCGATACTAGCGGGCGTAAACAATGAGCAGTTCTTC.

This clonotype was detected a few times. The V call is TRBV20-1, the J call TRBJ2-7; possibly TRBD1 for D (6 bases). The CDR3 extends over 15 amino acids. Germline loops: CDR1 DFQATT, CDR2 SNEGSKA (reference sequence). Trimming left V 8 bases short and J 0 bases short, with 20 bases between. CDR3 amino acids: CSWGRAGGRSYEQYF. The CDR3 DNA reads as TGCAGTTGGGGCCGGGCTGGGGGCCGCTCCTACGAGCAGTACTTC.

The rearrangement uses TRBV4-1 and TRBJ1-1, with D tentatively TRBD1 (6 bases). This CDR3 contains 13 residues. Germline V gene data show CDR1 as MGHRA and CDR2 as YSYEKL. Trimming pared 4 bases from V and 8 bases from J, leaving 14 bases between. CDR3 DNA sequence: TGCGCCAGCAGCCGACATGGGGGGGGCGAAGCTTTCTTT. Its protein product is CASSRHGGGEAFF.

Note on this clonotype: Just one base apart from a much larger clone, this may be a read error. The V gene is TRBV10-3, the J gene TRBJ2-7; maybe TRBD2 (5 bases). From germline, CDR1 is ENHRY and CDR2 SYGVKD. This CDR3 is built from 12 residues. CDR3: CAISETSGEQHF. The CDR3 DNA sequence: TGTGCCATCAGTGAAACGTCCGGGGAGCAGCACTTC.

There are many counts of this clonotype. The V and J genes are TRBV27 and TRBJ2-7; the D is unclear. V was cut by 7 bases and J by 0 bases, with 13 bases left in between. Germline V CDR1 and CDR2: MNHEY, SMNVEV (reference sequence). CDR3 length: 14 residues. DNA of the CDR3: TGTGCCAGCAAAGGACGGATGACCTCCTACGAGCAGTACTTC. Encoded protein: CASKGRMTSYEQYF.

This clonotype showed up many times. The CDR3: CASSFATLGSGNTIYF. CDR3 coding DNA: TGCGCCAGCAGCTTCGCCACTCTAGGCTCTGGAAACACCATATATTTT. The chain recombines TRBV5-1 with TRBJ1-3; no firm D call. CDR1 SGHRS and CDR2 YFSETQ come from the germline V gene. The CDR3 contains 16 residues. The V end lost 2 bases, the J end lost 0 bases, and 12 bases lay between the germline ends.

This clonotype was picked up many times. The chain employs TRBV5-1 and TRBJ1-1; D remains ambiguous. This CDR3 region has 15 residues. Germline assignment: CDR1 SGHRS and CDR2 YFSETQ. Trimming removed 0 bases at V and 0 bases at J, with 9 bases between. The CDR3 here is CASSLASALNTEAFF. In DNA form, the CDR3 reads TGCGCCAGCAGCTTGGCGTCAGCCTTGAACACTGAAGCTTTCTTT.

The chain has TRBV7-2 and TRBJ1-2; D might be TRBD1 (5 bases). Trimming removed 1 base from V and 8 bases from J, with 14 bases in between. Looked up from germline, CDR1 is SGHTA and CDR2 is FQGNSA. CDR3 length equals 14 residues. The CDR3 nucleotides read TGTGCCAGCAGCTTAGAAGGGGCAGCTTGGGGCTACACCTTC. Translation gives CASSLEGAAWGYTF.

The chain recombines TRBV30 with TRBJ1-5, with TRBD1 as a possible D gene (5 bases). This CDR3 has 13 amino acids. The germline CDR1 and CDR2 sequences are GTSNPN and SVGIG (reference sequence). V lost 0 bases and J lost 4, with 7 bases in between. CDR3 nucleotide sequence: TGTGCCTGGAGTGTACGGGGGAATCAGCCCCAGCATTTT. Protein sequence: CAWSVRGNQPQHF.

This clonotype was counted ten times or more. The chain links TRBV20-1 to TRBJ1-1, with TRBD1 identical over 8 bases. Germline-derived CDR1 and CDR2 are DFQATT and SNEGSKA (reference sequence). Losses at the gene ends were 1 base for V and 0 bases for J; bases not matched to a gene: 7. The CDR3 spans 16 residues. CDR3 sequence: CSARADRGSMNTEAFF. CDR3 nucleotide sequence: TGCAGTGCTAGAGCTGACAGGGGCAGTATGAACACTGAAGCTTTCTTT.

This clonotype was detected many times. V gene TRBV20-1 combines with J gene TRBJ1-6; no clear D gene. The CDR3 is 19 amino acids. Germline CDR1 and CDR2: DFQATT and SNEGSKA (reference sequence). Deletions cut 0 bases from V and 0 bases from J, with 18 bases between. CDR3 DNA sequence: TGCAGTGCTAGAGATAGACCTATCACCGCTACCTCCTATAATTCACCCCTCCACTTT. Its translation is CSARDRPITATSYNSPLHF.

This clonotype was picked up many times. V gene TRBV7-9 combines with J gene TRBJ1-2; possible D gene TRBD1, 6 bases. V was clipped by 5 bases and J by 7 bases, with 17 bases between them. The germline V gene encodes CDR1 SEHNR and CDR2 FQNEAQ (reference sequence). This CDR3 spans 14 amino acids. The CDR3 DNA follows: TGTGCCAGCAGCCAGGAGGGGGGGCTATCTGGCTACACCTTC. Translating gives CASSQEGGLSGYTF. The full variable domain, in which reference TRBV7-9 and TRBJ1-2 provide the parts outside the CDR3, is DTGVSQNPRHKITKRGQNVTFRCDPISEHNRLYWYRQTLGQGPEFLTYFQNEAQLEKSRLLSDRFSAERPKGSFSTLEIQRTEQGDSAMYLCASSQEGGLSGYTFGSGTRLTVV.

This clonotype was recorded at least ten times. The rearrangement uses TRBV11-2 and TRBJ2-1, with a tentative D call TRBD2 (6 bases). Germline lookup yields CDR1 SGHAT and CDR2 FQNNGV. Between the trimmed V and J ends, which lost 2 bases and 0 bases, there was a span of 14 bases. This CDR3 is 17 amino acids long. The CDR3 DNA follows: TGTGCCAGCAGCTTACCGGACTACCGGAGCTCCTACAATGAGCAGTTCTTC. It specifies CASSLPDYRSSYNEQFF.

This clonotype was picked up many times. The gene calls are TRBV5-1 and TRBJ2-1; 12 bases align to TRBD2. Germline CDR1 reads SGHRS; CDR2 reads YFSETQ. This CDR3 has 14 residues. The ends lost 3 bases at V and 6 bases at J; junction bases unmatched: 1. DNA of the CDR3: TGCGCCAGCAGCTCTAGCGGGAGGGCCAATGAGCAGTTCTTC. Its translation is CASSSSGRANEQFF.

This clonotype was found many times. The rearrangement links TRBV2 to TRBJ2-5; D uncertain. The CDR3 loop spans 13 amino acids. V lost 4 bases to trimming and J lost 0 bases, with 6 bases between them. Looked up from germline, CDR1 is SNHLY and CDR2 is FYNNEI. The CDR3 region is CASSVVYQETQYF. In nucleotides, the CDR3 is TGTGCCAGCAGTGTGGTCTACCAAGAGACCCAGTACTTC.

This clonotype showed up many times. The chain is built from TRBV30 and TRBJ1-1; TRBD1 might be the D (5 bases). This CDR3 is 12 amino acids long. CDR1 is GTSNPN, CDR2 SVGIG, per germline (reference sequence). V was clipped by 3 bases and J by 7 bases, with 12 bases between them. In nucleotides, the CDR3 is TGTGCCTGGAGCAGGGCGAGCAGTGAAGCTTTCTTT. As protein: CAWSRASSEAFF.

This clonotype was observed many times. The rearrangement joins TRBV6-2 or TRBV6-3 to TRBJ2-3; D not certain. The V end lost 2 bases, the J end lost 0 bases, and 9 bases lay between the germline ends. Per germline, CDR1 MNHEY and CDR2 SVGEGT. The CDR3 has 15 residues. In DNA form, the CDR3 reads TGTGCCAGCAGTTACGTGGCTAGTAGCACAGATACGCAGTATTTT. Amino acid sequence: CASSYVASSTDTQYF.

This clonotype was counted many times. J is TRBJ2-3 and V is TRBV5-8; 12 bases agree with TRBD2. Germline V gives CDR1 SGHTS, CDR2 YDEGEE. This CDR3 comprises 16 residues. The ends lost 1 base at V and 6 bases at J; junction bases unmatched: 6. The CDR3 region is CASSLRLTSGSDTQYF. The CDR3 nucleotides are TGTGCCAGCAGCTTGCGGCTGACTAGCGGGAGTGATACGCAGTATTTT.

In this sample, this clonotype turned up many times. The J gene is TRBJ2-5, the V gene TRBV6-1; no reliable D call. V was pared by 6 bases and J by 4 bases, with 18 bases between. CDR3 size: 15 residues. Germline V CDR1 and CDR2: MNHNS, SASEGT. The CDR3, as DNA: TGTGCCAGCAGGGGTGCAGGAGCAATGAGAGAGACCCAGTACTTC. Its translation: CASRGAGAMRETQYF.